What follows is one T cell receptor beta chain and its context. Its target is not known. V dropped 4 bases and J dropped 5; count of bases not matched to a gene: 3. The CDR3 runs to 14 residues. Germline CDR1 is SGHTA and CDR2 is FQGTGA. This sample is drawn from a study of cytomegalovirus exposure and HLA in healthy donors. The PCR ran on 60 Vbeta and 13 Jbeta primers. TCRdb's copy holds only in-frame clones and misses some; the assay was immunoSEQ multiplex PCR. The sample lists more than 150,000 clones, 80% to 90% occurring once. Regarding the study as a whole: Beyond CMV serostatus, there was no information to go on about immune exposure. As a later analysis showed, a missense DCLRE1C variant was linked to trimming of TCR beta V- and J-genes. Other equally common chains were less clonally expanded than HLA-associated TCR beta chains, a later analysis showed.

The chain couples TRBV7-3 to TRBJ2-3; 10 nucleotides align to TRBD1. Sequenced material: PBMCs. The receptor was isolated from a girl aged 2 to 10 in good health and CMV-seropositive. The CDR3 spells CASSSGQGQDTQYF. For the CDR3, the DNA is TGTGCCAGCAGCTCGGGACAGGGGCAAGATACGCAGTATTTT.